This paragraph reports one TCR beta chain. The data stem from a study of blood T cell repertoires in COVID-19. The authors' processing: Amplification of reference gene primers was used by the study to estimate nucleated cell counts. TCRdb keeps only in-frame clones here, not all; method: immunoSEQ multiplex PCR. V, J and clone size were drawn from that table, and D and trimming were deduced from the DNA. Here the sample spans about 440,000 clones, about 90% being singletons. Individuals aged about 18 to 95 years were recruited from about two dozen US areas. Researchers sorted participants into cohorts using their self-reported clinical history. Recovered status applied to Cohort 3 donors who had two consecutive negative PCRs. It also applied to those with clearance or with symptom resolution. Germline V lookup: CDR1 SQVTM, CDR2 ANQGSEA. The CDR3 sequence is 14 residues long. Trimming took 6 bases from V and 2 from J; bases not matched to a gene: 4.

This TCR was recovered from a man between 18 and 29 years old who had recovered from COVID-19. The gene calls are TRBV29-1 and TRBJ1-5, with 10 bases identical to TRBD1. Sequencing used PBMCs or T cells enriched from blood (not recorded which). CDR3 sequence: CSVRQGAGNQPQHF. The CDR3 DNA reads TGCAGCGTCCGACAGGGGGCCGGCAATCAGCCCCAGCATTTT.